This T cell receptor beta chain was captured in a study of monozygotic twins with inflammatory bowel disease. Per the germline V gene, CDR1 is DFQATT and CDR2 is SNEGSKA (reference sequence). This CDR3 contains 12 residues. Following a re-call of the 5' RACE reads, TCRdb has one entry per CDR3 protein and lacks DNA. Its listing shows some 150,000 distinct CDR3 sequences. The clonotype comes from a human donor with ulcerative colitis or Crohn's disease, or a healthy co-twin of an affected twin (not recorded which). The sequenced sample consisted of blood. The chain employs TRBV20-1 and TRBJ1-2; TCRdb lists TRBD1, though no DNA is available to test this call. This CDR3 reads CSVGQGNYGYTF.